The rows below give T cell receptor beta chains drawn from one sample of a study of T cell responses to AZD1222 COVID-19 vaccine. Profiled with immunoSEQ multiplex PCR; TCRdb holds only in-frame clones, not every one. This table holds over 150,000 clones, more than 70% found once. Sample: peripheral blood, taken on day 0 of AZD1222 vaccination. The receptors come from an adult in good health. Both conserved end residues are part of each CDR3. D genes are given only for firm matches. Clone size is given for some rows only: seen once, a few or many times, or a class if the clone is expanded.

TRBV5-4	TRBD1	TRBJ1-2	.	TGTGCCAGCACCAAACCCGGGGACAGCCCCTATGGCTACACCTTC	CASTKPGDSPYGYTF
TRBV25-1	.	TRBJ2-1	.	TGTGCCAGCAAAAGTAGGAGCTCCTACAATGAGCAGTTCTTC	CASKSRSSYNEQFF
TRBV9	.	TRBJ2-1	.	TGTGCCAGCAGCCCTGGCGGTTTGGATCCAGGGAAGACAAACAATGAGCAGTTCTTC	CASSPGGLDPGKTNNEQFF
TRBV7-2	TRBD1	TRBJ2-3	.	TGTGCCAGCAGCTTAGGGGACAGGGCACGCACAGATACGCAGTATTTT	CASSLGDRARTDTQYF
TRBV13	TRBD1	TRBJ2-5	.	TGTGCCAGCAGCTTCGGGACAGGGGGAGTGGAGACCCAGTACTTC	CASSFGTGGVETQYF
TRBV18	TRBD2	TRBJ2-1	few	TGTGCCAGCTCACCTTACGGCGGGGGAGGTTCGGGAAATGAGCAGTTCTTC	CASSPYGGGGSGNEQFF
TRBV7-9	.	TRBJ1-1	.	TGTGCCAGCAGCTTACGGCAGCCGAACACTGAAGCTTTCTTT	CASSLRQPNTEAFF
TRBV27	TRBD1	TRBJ1-6	.	TGTGCCAGCAGTCCGCGGACAGGGTCGAATAATTCACCCCTCCACTTT	CASSPRTGSNNSPLHF
TRBV12-3/TRBV12-4	TRBD1	TRBJ1-2	.	TGTGCCAGCACCGGGACAGGGAACTATGGCTACACCTTC	CASTGTGNYGYTF
TRBV5-1	.	TRBJ1-4	.	TGCGCCAGCAGCTTGGACGTTGCAACTAATGAAAAACTGTTTTTT	CASSLDVATNEKLFF
TRBV10-1	.	TRBJ1-2	once	TGCGCCAGCAGGGAAAGAGGGCCCTATGGCTACACCTTC	CASRERGPYGYTF
TRBV27	.	TRBJ1-4	.	TGTGCCAGCAGTTGGCGGGGGCAGGATGCTGAAAAACTGTTTTTT	CASSWRGQDAEKLFF
TRBV6-2/TRBV6-3	TRBD1	TRBJ1-1	many	TGTGCCAGCAGTCCGACAGGGGAGGTCACTGAAGCTTTCTTT	CASSPTGEVTEAFF
TRBV6-5	.	TRBJ1-1	.	TGTGCCAGCAGTTACCCGGGACCGAACACTGAAGCTTTCTTT	CASSYPGPNTEAFF
TRBV6-4	.	TRBJ2-3	once	TGTGCCAGCAGTGGGGGTTCCGGCATCACAGATACGCAGTATTTT	CASSGGSGITDTQYF
TRBV4-3	.	TRBJ1-2	.	TGCGCCAGCAGCCAAGGTCAGGCGGATGGCTACACCTTC	CASSQGQADGYTF
TRBV5-1	.	TRBJ1-5	.	TGCGCCAGCAGCCTACAGGGTGGCAATCAGCCCCAGCATTTT	CASSLQGGNQPQHF
TRBV11-2	.	TRBJ2-3	.	TGTGCCAGCAGCTTAGCCCCCAGGGAGACGCAGTATTTT	CASSLAPRETQYF
TRBV2	.	TRBJ1-1	.	TGTGCCAGCACGGCCCGGGCGGGCCAAATGAACACTGAAGCTTTCTTT	CASTARAGQMNTEAFF
TRBV18	.	TRBJ2-7	.	TGTGCCAGCTCACCATCCTCCTACGAGCAGTACTTC	CASSPSSYEQYF
TRBV28	.	TRBJ1-3	.	TGTGCCACTGAGGGTATGAAAGGGAGAAACACCATATATTTT	CATEGMKGRNTIYF
TRBV30	.	TRBJ1-1	.	TGTGCCTCGGCCGCCGCTTTCTTT	CASAAAFF
TRBV6-2/TRBV6-3	.	TRBJ1-5	.	TGTGCCAGCAGTTACTTCCCAGCGTCTCAGCCCCAGCATTTT	CASSYFPASQPQHF
TRBV18	.	TRBJ2-3	.	TGTGCCAGCTCACCACCCGGCAGGGCTAGCACAGATACGCAGTATTTT	CASSPPGRASTDTQYF
TRBV6-1	.	TRBJ1-6	.	TGTGCCAGCAGTGATCAGTTACAGGGACCCCTCCACTTT	CASSDQLQGPLHF
TRBV4-3	.	TRBJ2-7	.	TGCGCCAGCAGCCAAGGGTACCCCCGGTACGAGCAGTACTTC	CASSQGYPRYEQYF
TRBV12-3/TRBV12-4	.	TRBJ1-2	.	TGTGCCAGCAGTTTATCCGAATACTATGGCTACACCTTC	CASSLSEYYGYTF
TRBV11-3	TRBD1	TRBJ1-6	.	TGTGCCAGCAGCATCGGGACAGGGTGGTCACCCCTCCACTTT	CASSIGTGWSPLHF